Listed below are T cell receptor beta chains from one sample, sequenced in a study of patients and donors after allogeneic stem cell transplantation. In TCRdb, the RT-PCR reads were re-called with MiXCR into one record per CDR3 protein. In the table there are about 960,000 distinct CDR3 sequences, approximately 18% of which are singletons. Sequenced sample: blood, either unsorted or a sorted T cell fraction (not recorded which). The receptors originated from a human donor who was either an allogeneic HSCT recipient or a stem cell or donor lymphocyte infusion donor (not recorded which). It is not recorded whose cells these are; they may come from a transplant donor. Both conserved end residues are part of each CDR3. Part of the rows lack a size; the others show once, few, many or a class for expanded clones.

j_call | clone_size | v_call | cdr3_aa
TRBJ1-5 | many | TRBV12-3/TRBV12-4 | CASSLNTVRGNQPQHF
TRBJ1-2 | few | TRBV7-3 | CASSWTGMDGYTF
TRBJ2-7 | NA | TRBV5-6 | CASTLRDRDYEQYF
TRBJ2-7 | NA | TRBV20-1 | CSASLPRGSSYEQYF
TRBJ1-1 | NA | TRBV20-1 | CSAWGRTEAFF
TRBJ1-1 | few | TRBV29-1 | CSVNQYNTEAFF
TRBJ2-2 | NA | TRBV30 | CAWTGQTFGELFF
TRBJ2-3 | few | TRBV5-5 | CASSWTSGSMDTQYF
TRBJ2-1 | few | TRBV9 | CASSVRDEYNEQFF
TRBJ2-2 | NA | TRBV7-9 | CASSLNPTVTGELFF
TRBJ1-1 | NA | TRBV24-1 | CATRFTEAFF
TRBJ2-2 | NA | TRBV10-3 | CAISEGTGATGELFF
TRBJ2-7 | few | TRBV5-1 | CASSWEGRVAYEQYF
TRBJ2-2 | few | TRBV5-6 | CASSSYQGAGTGELFF
TRBJ2-1 | few | TRBV6-2/TRBV6-3 | CASSYSQGTGEQFF
TRBJ1-3 | few | TRBV9 | CASGPPSGNTIYF